This T cell receptor beta chain was captured by sequencing in a study of response to subunit inactivated influenza vaccine. Study results and limitations: A suggestion made by the authors is that each seasonal influenza vaccination recruits few new T cells.

This clonotype has ten or more counts. Antigen: not known. CDR1 is DFQATT, CDR2 SNEGSKA, per germline (reference sequence). Trimming removed 3 bases at V and 2 bases at J, with 1 base between. The CDR3 consists of 10 residues. TCRdb re-derived calls from the RT-PCR reads in MiXCR, one entry per CDR3 protein. The data contain over 800,000 distinct CDR3 sequences, 21% of them singletons. The sequence was collected from a man aged 45 to 65 who received an inactivated influenza vaccine. The sample was PBMCs from blood, taken 5 days after vaccination. The V and J genes are TRBV20-1 and TRBJ2-5; D is ambiguous. The CDR3 DNA reads TGCAGTGCTAGTCAAGAGACCCAGTACTTC. It codes for CSASQETQYF.